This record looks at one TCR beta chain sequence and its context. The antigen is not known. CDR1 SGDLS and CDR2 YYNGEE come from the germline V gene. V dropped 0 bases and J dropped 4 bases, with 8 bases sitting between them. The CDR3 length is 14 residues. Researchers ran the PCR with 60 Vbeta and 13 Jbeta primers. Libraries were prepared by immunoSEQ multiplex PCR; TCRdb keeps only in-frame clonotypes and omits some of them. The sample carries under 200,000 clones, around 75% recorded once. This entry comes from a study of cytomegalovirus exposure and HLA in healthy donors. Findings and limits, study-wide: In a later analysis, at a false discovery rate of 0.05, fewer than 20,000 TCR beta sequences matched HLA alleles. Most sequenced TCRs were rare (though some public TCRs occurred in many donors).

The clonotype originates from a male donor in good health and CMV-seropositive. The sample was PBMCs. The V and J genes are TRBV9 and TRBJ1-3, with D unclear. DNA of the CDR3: TGTGCCAGCAGCGTAGAGGCGGGCGGAAACACCATATATTTT. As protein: CASSVEAGGNTIYF.